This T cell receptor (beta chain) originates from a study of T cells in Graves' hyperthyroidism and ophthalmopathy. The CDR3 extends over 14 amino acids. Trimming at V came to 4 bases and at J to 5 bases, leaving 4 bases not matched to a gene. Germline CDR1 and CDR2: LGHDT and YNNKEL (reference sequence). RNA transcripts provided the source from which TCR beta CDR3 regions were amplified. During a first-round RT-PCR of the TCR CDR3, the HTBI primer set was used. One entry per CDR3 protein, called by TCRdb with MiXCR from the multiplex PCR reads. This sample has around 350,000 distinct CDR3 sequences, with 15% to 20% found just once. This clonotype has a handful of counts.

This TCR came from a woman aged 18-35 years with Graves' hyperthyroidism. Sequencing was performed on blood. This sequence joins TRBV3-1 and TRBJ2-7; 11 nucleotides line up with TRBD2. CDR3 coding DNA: TGTGCCAGCAGCCGTACTAGCGGGGGTAACGAGCAGTACTTC. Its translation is CASSRTSGGNEQYF.